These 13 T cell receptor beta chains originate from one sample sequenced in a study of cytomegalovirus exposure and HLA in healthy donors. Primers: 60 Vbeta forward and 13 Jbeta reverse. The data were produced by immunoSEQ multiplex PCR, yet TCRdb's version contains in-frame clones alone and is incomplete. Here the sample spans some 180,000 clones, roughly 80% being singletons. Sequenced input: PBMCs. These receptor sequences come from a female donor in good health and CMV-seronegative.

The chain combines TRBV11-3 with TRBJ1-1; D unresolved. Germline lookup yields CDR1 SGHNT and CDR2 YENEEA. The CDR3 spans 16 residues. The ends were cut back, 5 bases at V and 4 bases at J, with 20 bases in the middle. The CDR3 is CASSLATGPGGTEAFF. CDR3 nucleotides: TGTGCCAGCAGCCTAGCGACCGGACCTGGAGGCACTGAAGCTTTCTTT.

The CDR3 nucleotides are TGTGCCAGCAGCTTAGTTCGAGCGGTCTCCTACGAGCAGTACTTC. Its protein is CASSLVRAVSYEQYF. The chain has TRBV11-3 and TRBJ2-7; the D gene is possibly TRBD2 (5 bases). Germline assignment: CDR1 SGHNT and CDR2 YENEEA. The V gene lost 1 base and the J gene lost 0 bases, with 10 bases spanning the gap. CDR3 length: 15 residues.

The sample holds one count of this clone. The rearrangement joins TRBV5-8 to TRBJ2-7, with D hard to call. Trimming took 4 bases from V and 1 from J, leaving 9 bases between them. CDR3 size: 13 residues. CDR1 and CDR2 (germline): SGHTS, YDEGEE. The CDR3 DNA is TGTGCCAGCAGCCGCCACTATTCCTACGAGCAGTACTTC. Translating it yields CASSRHYSYEQYF. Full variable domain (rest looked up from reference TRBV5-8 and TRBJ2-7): EAGVTQSPTHLIKTRGQQATLRCSPISGHTSVYWYQQALGLGLQFLLWYDEGEERNRGNFPPRFSGRQFPNYSSELNVNALELEDSALYLCASSRHYSYEQYFGPGTRLTVT.

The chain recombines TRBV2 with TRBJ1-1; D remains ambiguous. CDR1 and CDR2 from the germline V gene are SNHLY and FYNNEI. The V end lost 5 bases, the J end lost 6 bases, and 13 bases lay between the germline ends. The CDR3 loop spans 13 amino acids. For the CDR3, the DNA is TGTGCCAGCAGTACTGAGGTCTTGTCTGAAGCTTTCTTT. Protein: CASSTEVLSEAFF. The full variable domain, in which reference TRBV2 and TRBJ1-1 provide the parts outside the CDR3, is EPEVTQTPSHQVTQMGQEVILRCVPISNHLYFYWYRQILGQKVEFLVSFYNNEISEKSEIFDDQFSVERPDGSNFTLKIRSTKLEDSAMYFCASSTEVLSEAFFGQGTRLTVV.

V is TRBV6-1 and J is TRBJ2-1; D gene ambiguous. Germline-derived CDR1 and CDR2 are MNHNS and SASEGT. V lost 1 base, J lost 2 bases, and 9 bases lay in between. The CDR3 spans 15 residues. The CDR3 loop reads CASSEESAPYNEQFF. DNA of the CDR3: TGTGCCAGCAGTGAAGAAAGCGCTCCCTACAATGAGCAGTTCTTC.

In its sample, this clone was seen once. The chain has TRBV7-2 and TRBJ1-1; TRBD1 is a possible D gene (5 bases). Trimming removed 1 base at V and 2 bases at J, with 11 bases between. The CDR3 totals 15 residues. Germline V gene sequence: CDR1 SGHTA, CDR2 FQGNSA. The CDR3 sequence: CASSLVSGGNTEAFF. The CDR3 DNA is TGTGCCAGCAGCTTAGTTAGCGGGGGAAACACTGAAGCTTTCTTT.

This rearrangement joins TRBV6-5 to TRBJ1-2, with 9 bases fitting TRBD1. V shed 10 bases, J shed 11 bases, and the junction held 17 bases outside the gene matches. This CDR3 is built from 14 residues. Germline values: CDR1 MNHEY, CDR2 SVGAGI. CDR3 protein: CATQSPGTGSGYTF. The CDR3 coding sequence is TGTGCCACCCAATCTCCCGGGACAGGGTCTGGATACACCTTC.

CDR3 loop: CASSLIGVYEQYF. In nucleotides, the CDR3 is TGTGCCAGCAGCTTAATCGGGGTCTACGAGCAGTACTTC. V usage is TRBV7-9 and J usage is TRBJ2-7, with a tentative D call TRBD2 (5 bases). The germline gives CDR1 SEHNR, CDR2 FQNEAQ (reference sequence). The V gene lost 2 bases and the J gene lost 3 bases, with 8 bases spanning the gap. CDR3 length equals 13 residues.

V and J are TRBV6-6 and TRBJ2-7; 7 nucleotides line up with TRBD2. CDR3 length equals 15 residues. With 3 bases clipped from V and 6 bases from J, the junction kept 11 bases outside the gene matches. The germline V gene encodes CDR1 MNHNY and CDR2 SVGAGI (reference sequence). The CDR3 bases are TGTGCCAGCAGTTATAAGCCTGTCAGGGAGGGCGAGCAGTACTTC. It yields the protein CASSYKPVREGEQYF.

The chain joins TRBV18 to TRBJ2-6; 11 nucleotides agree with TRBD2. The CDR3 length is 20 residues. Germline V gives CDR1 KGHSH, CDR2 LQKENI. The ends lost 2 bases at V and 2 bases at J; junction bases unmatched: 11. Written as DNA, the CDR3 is TGTGCCAGCTCACCATCAAGGCTAGCGGGAGGAGCCGCTGGGGCCAACGTCCTGACTTTC. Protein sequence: CASSPSRLAGGAAGANVLTF.

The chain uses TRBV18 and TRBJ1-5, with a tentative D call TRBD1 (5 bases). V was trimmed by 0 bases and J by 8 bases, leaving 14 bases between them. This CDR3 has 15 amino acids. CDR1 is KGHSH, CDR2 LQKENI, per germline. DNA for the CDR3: TGTGCCAGCTCACCACCCGGGACCCCGGGGGAGCCCCAGCATTTT. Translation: CASSPPGTPGEPQHF.

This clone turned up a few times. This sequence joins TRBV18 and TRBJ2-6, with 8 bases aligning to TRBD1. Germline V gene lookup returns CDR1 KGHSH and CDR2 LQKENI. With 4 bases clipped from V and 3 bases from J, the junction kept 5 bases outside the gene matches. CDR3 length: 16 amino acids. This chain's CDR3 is CASSHPGTGGANVLTF. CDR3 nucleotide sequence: TGTGCCAGCTCACACCCAGGGACAGGTGGGGCCAACGTCCTGACTTTC.

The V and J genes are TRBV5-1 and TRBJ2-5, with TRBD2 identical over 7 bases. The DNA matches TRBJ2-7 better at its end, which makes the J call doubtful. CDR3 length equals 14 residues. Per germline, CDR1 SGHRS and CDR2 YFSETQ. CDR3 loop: CASTLREGAYEQYF. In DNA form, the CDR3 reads TGCGCCAGCACCCTTAGGGAGGGAGCCTACGAGCAGTACTTC.